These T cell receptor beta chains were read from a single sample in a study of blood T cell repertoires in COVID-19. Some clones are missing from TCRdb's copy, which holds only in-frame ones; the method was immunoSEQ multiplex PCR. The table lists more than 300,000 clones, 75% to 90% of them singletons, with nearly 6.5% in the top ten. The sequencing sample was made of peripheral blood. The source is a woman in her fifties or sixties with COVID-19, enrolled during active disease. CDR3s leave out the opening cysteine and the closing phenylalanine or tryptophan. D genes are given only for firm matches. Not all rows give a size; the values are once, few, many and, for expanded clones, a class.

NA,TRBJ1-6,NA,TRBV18,ASSPVSAESPLH
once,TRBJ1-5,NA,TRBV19,AGGNFGAGNQPQH
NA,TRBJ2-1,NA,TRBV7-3,ASSLTLRDYQF
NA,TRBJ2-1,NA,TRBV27,ASSSTRLGLAQYNEQF
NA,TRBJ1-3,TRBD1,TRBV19,ASSPPGQKGHTIY
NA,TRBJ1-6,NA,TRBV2,ASSDGAFTLH
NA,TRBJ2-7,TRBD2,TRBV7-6,ASSLVSSGRSSYEQY
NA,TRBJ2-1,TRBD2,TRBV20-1,SASAGGHVEQF
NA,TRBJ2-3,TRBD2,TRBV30,AWASGRGGPSTDTQY
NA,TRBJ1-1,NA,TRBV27,ASTSLGGGINTEAF
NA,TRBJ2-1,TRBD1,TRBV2,ASSRQGMDEQF
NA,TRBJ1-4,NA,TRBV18,ASSRYSATNEKLF
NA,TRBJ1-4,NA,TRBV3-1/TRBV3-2,ASSLRRPTNEKLF
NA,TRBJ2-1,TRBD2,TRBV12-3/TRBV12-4,ASSFSGGEQF
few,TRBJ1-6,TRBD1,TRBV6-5,ASRSAQGALAPLH
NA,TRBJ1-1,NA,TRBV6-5,ASSYSPIEGPEAF
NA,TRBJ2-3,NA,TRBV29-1,SASGADTQY
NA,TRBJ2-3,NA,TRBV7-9,ASSYGGRGTDTQY
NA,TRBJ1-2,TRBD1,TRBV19,ASTEQGVTNYGYT
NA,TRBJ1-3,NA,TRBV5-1,ASSLDRQYGNTIY
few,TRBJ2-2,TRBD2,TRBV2,ASRGTSGSTGTGELF
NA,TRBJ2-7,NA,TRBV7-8,ASSIQRLDEQY
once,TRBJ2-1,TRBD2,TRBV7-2,ASSLEGTSGSGEQF
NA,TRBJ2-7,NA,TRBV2,ASSEARKGTLSEQY
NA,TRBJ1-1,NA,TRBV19,ASSFRNTEAF
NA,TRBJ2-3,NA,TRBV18,ASSPQGSGLTDTQY
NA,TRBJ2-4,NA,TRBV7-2,ASSLKRGLSGNIQY
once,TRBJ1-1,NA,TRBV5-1,ASSLMGGSGTEAF
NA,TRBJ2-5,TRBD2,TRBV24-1,ATSDSQREEETQY
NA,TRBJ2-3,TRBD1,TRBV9,ASSVEGTGAGTDTQY
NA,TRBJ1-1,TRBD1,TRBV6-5,ASSYTGTGRTEAF
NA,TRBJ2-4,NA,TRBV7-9,ASSLDGEGNIQY
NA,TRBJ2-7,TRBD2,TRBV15,ATSWSGSYEQY
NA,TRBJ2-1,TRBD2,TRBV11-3,ASSLVSGSAYNEQF
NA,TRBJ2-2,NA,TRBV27,ASSLIAGIAGELF
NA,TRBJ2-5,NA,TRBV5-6,ASSSNWGEETQY
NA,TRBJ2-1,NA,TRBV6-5,ASSYSGSDNEQF
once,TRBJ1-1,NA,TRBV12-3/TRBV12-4,ASGARNTEAF
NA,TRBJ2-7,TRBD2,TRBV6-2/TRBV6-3,ASSYGASGSSYEQY
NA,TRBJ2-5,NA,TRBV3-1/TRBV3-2,ASSQAPAFQETQY
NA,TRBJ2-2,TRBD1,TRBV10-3,ATRTGVATGELF
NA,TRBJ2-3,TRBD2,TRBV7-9,ASSKSTSGIGADTQY
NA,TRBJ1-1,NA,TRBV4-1,ASSRVLSGAEGAF
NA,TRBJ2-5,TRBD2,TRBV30,AWTSGSGETQY
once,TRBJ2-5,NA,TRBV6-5,ASSSGLKDVQETQY
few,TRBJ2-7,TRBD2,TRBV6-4,ASSILAGAREQY